Reported below is one T cell receptor (beta chain). These data belong to a study of brain T cells in children with intractable seizures. Clones were sequenced by immunoSEQ multiplex PCR, and TCRdb holds only the in-frame ones, with some missing. This sample has about 22,000 clones, with approximately 94% found just once. V lost 2 bases, J lost 5 bases, and 6 bases lay in between. This CDR3 spans 12 amino acids. Germline loops: CDR1 PRHDT, CDR2 FYEKMQ (reference sequence). The specimen was peripheral blood, collected at surgery. This chain uses TRBV13 with TRBJ1-1; D is undetermined. The clonotype comes from a boy between 10 and 17 years old with focal cortical dysplasia and intractable seizures. In DNA, the CDR3 is TGTGCCAGCAGCTTACTAGGAACTGAAGCTTTCTTT. It specifies CASSLLGTEAFF.